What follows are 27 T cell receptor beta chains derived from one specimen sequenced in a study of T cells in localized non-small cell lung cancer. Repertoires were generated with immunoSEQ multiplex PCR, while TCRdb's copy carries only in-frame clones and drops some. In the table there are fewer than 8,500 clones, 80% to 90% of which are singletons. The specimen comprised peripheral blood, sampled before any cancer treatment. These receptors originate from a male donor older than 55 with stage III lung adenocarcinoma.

The CDR3 loop is CASSPWQGRSNQPQHF. The CDR3 DNA is TGTGCCAGCTCACCATGGCAGGGGCGTAGCAATCAGCCCCAGCATTTT. The V gene is TRBV18, the J gene TRBJ1-5; tentative D call: TRBD1 (6 bases). This CDR3 region has 16 residues. V was shortened by 2 bases and J by 0 bases, with 11 bases between the two germline ends. Germline V gene sequence: CDR1 KGHSH, CDR2 LQKENI.

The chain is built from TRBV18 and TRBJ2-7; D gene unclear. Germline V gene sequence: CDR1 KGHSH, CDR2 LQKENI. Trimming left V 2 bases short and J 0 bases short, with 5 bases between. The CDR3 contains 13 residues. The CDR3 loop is CASSPSSSYEQYF. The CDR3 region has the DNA TGTGCCAGCTCACCAAGCAGCTCCTACGAGCAGTACTTC.

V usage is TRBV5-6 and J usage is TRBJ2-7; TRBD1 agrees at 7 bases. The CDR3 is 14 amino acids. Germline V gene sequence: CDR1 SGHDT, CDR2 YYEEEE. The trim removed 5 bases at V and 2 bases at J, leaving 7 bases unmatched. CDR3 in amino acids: CASSGGQSPYEQYF. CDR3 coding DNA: TGTGCCAGCAGTGGGGGACAGAGCCCCTACGAGCAGTACTTC.

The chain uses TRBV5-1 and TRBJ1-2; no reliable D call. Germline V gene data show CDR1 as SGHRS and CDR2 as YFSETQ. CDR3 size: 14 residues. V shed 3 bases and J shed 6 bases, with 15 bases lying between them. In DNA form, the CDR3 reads TGCGCCAGCAGCTCTTTAGAGGGAAGAAATGGCTACACCTTC. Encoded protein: CASSSLEGRNGYTF.

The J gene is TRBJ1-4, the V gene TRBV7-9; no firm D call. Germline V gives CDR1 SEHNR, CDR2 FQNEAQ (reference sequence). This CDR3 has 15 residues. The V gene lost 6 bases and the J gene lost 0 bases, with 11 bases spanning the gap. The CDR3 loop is CASRTKNATNEKLFF. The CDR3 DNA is TGTGCCAGCAGAACCAAGAATGCAACTAATGAAAAACTGTTTTTT.

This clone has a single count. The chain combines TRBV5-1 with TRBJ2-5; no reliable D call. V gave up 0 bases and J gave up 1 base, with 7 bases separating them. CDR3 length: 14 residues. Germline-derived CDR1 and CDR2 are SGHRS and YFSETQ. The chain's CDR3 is CASSLESGQETQYF. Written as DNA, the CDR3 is TGCGCCAGCAGCTTGGAGTCGGGCCAAGAGACCCAGTACTTC. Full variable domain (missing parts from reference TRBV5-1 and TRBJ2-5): KAGVTQTPRYLIKTRGQQVTLSCSPISGHRSVSWYQQTPGQGLQFLFEYFSETQRNKGNFPGRFSGRQFSNSRSEMNVSTLELGDSALYLCASSLESGQETQYFGPGTRLLVL.

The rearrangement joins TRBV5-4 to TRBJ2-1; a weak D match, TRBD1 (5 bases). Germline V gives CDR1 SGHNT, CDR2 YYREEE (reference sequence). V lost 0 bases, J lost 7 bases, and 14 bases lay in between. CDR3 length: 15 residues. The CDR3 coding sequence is TGTGCCAGCAGCTTGGGGCAGGGCATAGGGAATGAGCAGTTCTTC. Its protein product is CASSLGQGIGNEQFF.

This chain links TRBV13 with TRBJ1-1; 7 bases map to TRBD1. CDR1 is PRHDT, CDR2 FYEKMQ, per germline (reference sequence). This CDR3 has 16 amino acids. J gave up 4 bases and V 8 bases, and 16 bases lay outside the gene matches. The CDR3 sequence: CASLLLPDRAITEAFF. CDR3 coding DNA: TGTGCCAGCTTACTACTCCCCGACAGGGCCATCACTGAAGCTTTCTTT.

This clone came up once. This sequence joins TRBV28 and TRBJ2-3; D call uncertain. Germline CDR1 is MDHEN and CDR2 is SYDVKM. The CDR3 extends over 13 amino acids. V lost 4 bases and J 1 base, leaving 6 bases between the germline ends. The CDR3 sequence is CASSSLGTDTQYF. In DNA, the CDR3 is TGTGCCAGCAGTTCCCTAGGCACAGATACGCAGTATTTT.

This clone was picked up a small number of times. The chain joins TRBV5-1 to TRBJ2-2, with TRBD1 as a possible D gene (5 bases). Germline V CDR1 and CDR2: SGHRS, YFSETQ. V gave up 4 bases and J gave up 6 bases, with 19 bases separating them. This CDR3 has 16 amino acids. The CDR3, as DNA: TGCGCCAGCAGCCCCTTACAGGCCCCCGCCGCCGGGGAGCTGTTTTTT. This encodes CASSPLQAPAAGELFF.

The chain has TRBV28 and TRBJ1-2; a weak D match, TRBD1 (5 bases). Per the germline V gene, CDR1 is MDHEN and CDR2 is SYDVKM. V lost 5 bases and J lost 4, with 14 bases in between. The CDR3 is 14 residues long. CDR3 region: CASSDTGLRYGYTF. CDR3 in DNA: TGTGCCAGCAGTGACACGGGACTCCGCTATGGCTACACCTTC.

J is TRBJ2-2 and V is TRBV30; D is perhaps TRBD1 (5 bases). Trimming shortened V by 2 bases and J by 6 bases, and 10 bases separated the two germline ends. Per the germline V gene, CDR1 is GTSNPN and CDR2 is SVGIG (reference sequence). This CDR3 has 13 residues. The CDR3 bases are TGTGCCTGGAGTTACCAGGGTGCCGGGGAGCTGTTTTTT. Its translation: CAWSYQGAGELFF.

The CDR3 is CATSTGSTTEAFF. In nucleotides, the CDR3 is TGTGCCACCAGCACCGGGTCTACCACTGAAGCTTTCTTT. The chain combines TRBV15 with TRBJ1-1; D remains ambiguous. CDR3 length: 13 amino acids. Germline-derived CDR1 and CDR2 are LNHNV and YYDKDF (reference sequence). Trimming stripped 4 bases from V and 4 bases from J, with 10 bases between.

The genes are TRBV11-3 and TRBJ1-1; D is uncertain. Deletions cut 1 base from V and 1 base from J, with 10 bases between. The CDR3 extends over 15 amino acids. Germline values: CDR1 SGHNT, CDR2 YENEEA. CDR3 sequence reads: CASSLVSSANTEAFF. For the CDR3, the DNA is TGTGCCAGCAGCTTAGTGTCGTCGGCGAACACTGAAGCTTTCTTT.

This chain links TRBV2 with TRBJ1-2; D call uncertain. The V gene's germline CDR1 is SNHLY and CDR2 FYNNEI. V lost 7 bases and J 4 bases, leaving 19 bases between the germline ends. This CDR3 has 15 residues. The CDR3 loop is CASTFTLRIFYGYTF. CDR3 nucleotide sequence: TGTGCCAGCACCTTTACCCTTAGGATCTTCTATGGCTACACCTTC.

DNA of the CDR3: TGTGCCAGCAGCCTTGACAGGGTCAGGCCTGAAGCTTTCTTT. Translation gives CASSLDRVRPEAFF. The chain links TRBV28 to TRBJ1-1; TRBD1 matches 7 bases. J gave up 6 bases and V 6 bases, and 10 bases lay outside the gene matches. CDR1 MDHEN and CDR2 SYDVKM come from the germline V gene. The CDR3 is made up of 14 amino acids.

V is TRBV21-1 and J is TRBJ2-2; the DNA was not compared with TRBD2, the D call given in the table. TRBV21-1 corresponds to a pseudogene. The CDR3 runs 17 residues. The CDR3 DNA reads TGTGCCAGCAGCAAAGGAGGCGACTATTCGAACACCGGGGAGCTGTTTTTT. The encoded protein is CASSKGGDYSNTGELFF.

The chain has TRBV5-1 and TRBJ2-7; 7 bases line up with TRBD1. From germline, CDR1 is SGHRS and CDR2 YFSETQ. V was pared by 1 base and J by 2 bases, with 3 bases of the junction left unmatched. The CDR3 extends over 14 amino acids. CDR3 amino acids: CASSLIGGPYEQYF. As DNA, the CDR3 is TGCGCCAGCAGCTTGATAGGGGGCCCCTACGAGCAGTACTTC. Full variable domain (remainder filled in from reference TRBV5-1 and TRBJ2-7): KAGVTQTPRYLIKTRGQQVTLSCSPISGHRSVSWYQQTPGQGLQFLFEYFSETQRNKGNFPGRFSGRQFSNSRSEMNVSTLELGDSALYLCASSLIGGPYEQYFGPGTRLTVT.

The CDR3 bases are TGTGCCAGCAGCTCTAGCGGGAGGGCCAGGAACGAGCAGTACTTC. This translates into CASSSSGRARNEQYF. The chain links TRBV2 to TRBJ2-7; 12 bases are a match to TRBD2. The CDR3 is made up of 15 amino acids. The ends lost 6 bases at V and 5 bases at J; junction bases unmatched: 8. Germline assignment: CDR1 SNHLY and CDR2 FYNNEI.

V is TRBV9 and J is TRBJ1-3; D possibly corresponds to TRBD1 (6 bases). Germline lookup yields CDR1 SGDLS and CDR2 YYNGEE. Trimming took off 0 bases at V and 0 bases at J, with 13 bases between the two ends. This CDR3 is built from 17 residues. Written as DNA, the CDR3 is TGTGCCAGCAGCGTAGGGGGGCAGGTCGTCTCTGGAAACACCATATATTTT. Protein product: CASSVGGQVVSGNTIYF.

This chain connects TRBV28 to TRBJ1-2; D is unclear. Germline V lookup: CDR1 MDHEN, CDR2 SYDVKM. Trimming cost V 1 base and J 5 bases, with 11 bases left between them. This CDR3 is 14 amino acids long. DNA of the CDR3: TGTGCCAGCAGTTTATCGCGGGCAGAGTATGGCTACACCTTC. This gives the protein CASSLSRAEYGYTF.

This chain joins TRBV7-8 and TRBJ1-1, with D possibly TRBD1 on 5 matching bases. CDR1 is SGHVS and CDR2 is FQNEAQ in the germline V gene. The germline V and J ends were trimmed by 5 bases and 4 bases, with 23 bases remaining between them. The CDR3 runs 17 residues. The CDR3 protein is CASSPRWAGGIGTEAFF. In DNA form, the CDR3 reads TGTGCCAGCAGCCCAAGGTGGGCGGGGGGAATCGGCACTGAAGCTTTCTTT.

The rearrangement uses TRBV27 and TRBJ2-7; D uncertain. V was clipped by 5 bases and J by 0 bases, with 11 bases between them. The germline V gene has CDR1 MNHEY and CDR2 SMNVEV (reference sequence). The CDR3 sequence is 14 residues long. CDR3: CASSLNRASYEQYF. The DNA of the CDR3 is TGTGCCAGCAGTCTCAACAGAGCCTCCTACGAGCAGTACTTC.

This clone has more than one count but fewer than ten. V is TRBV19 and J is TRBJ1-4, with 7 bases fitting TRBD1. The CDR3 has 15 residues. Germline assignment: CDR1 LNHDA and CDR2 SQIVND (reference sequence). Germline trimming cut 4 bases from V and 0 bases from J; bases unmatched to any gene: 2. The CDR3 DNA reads TGTGCCAGTAGTAATCAGGGGGCAACTAATGAAAAACTGTTTTTT. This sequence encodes CASSNQGATNEKLFF.

The CDR3 sequence: CASSPGGETQYF. The CDR3 DNA is TGTGCCAGCTCACCGGGAGGAGAGACCCAGTACTTC. The chain joins TRBV18 to TRBJ2-5; D may be TRBD2 (6 bases). The CDR3 sequence is 12 residues long. Germline V gene lookup returns CDR1 KGHSH and CDR2 LQKENI. V was clipped by 3 bases and J by 4 bases, with 6 bases between them.

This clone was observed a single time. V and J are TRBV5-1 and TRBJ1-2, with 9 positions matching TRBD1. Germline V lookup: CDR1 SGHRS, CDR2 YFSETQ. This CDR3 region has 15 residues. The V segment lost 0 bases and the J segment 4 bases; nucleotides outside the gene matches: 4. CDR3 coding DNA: TGCGCCAGCAGCTTGGACGGGACAGGGATCTATGGCTACACCTTC. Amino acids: CASSLDGTGIYGYTF.

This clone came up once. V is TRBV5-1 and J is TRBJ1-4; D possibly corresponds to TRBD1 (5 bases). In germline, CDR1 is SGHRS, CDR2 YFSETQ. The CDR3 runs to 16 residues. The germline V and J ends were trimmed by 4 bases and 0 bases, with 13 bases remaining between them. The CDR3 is CASSPWTGATNEKLFF. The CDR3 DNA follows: TGCGCCAGCAGCCCCTGGACGGGGGCAACTAATGAAAAACTGTTTTTT.